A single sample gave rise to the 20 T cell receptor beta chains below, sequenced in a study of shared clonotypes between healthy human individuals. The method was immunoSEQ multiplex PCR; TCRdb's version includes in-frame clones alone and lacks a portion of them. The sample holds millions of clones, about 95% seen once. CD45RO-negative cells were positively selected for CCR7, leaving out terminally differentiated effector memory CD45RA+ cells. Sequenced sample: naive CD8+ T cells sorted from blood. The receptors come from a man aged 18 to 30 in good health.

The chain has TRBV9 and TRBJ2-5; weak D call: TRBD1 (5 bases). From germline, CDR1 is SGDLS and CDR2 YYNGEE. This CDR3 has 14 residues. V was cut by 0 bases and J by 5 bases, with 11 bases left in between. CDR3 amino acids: CASSVGGRWETQYF. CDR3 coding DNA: TGTGCCAGCAGCGTAGGGGGCCGGTGGGAGACCCAGTACTTC.

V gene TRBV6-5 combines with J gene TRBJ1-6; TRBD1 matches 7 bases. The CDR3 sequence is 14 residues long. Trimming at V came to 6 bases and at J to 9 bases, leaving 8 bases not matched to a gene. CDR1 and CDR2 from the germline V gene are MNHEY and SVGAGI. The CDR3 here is CASRWGQIGSPLHF. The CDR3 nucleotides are TGTGCCAGCAGGTGGGGACAGATCGGTTCACCCCTCCACTTT.

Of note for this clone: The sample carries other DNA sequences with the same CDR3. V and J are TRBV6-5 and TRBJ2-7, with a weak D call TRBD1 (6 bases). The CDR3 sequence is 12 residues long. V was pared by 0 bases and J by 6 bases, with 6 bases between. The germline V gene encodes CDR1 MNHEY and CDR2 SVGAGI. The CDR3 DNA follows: TGTGCCAGCAGTTACTCCAGGGGCGAGCAGTACTTC. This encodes CASSYSRGEQYF.

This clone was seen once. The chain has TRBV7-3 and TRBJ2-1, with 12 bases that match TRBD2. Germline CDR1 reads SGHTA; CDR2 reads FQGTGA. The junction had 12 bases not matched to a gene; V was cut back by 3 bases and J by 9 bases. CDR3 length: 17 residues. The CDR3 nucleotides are TGTGCCAGCAGCTTCGGGTCTAGGACTAGCGGGGCAGGTGAGCAGTTCTTC. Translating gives CASSFGSRTSGAGEQFF.

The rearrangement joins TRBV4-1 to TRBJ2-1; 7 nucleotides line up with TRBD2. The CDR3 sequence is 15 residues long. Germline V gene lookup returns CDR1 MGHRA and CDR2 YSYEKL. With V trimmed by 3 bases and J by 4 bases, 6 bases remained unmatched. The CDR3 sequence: CASSQRDYQYNEQFF. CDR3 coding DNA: TGCGCCAGCAGCCAGAGGGACTACCAATACAATGAGCAGTTCTTC.

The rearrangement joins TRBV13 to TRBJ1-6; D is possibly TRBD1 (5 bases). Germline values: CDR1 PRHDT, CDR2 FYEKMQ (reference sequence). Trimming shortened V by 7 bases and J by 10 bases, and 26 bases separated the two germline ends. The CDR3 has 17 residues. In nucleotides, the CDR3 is TGTGCCAGCACCTCCATAATAGATAGAGGGGTTTTATCACCCCTCCACTTT. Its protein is CASTSIIDRGVLSPLHF.

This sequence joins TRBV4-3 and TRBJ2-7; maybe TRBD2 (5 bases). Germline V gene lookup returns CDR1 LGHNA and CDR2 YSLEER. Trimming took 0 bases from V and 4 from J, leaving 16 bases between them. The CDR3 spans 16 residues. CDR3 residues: CASSQEVLGRGYEQYF. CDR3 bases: TGCGCCAGCAGCCAAGAGGTGCTGGGGAGAGGGTACGAGCAGTACTTC.

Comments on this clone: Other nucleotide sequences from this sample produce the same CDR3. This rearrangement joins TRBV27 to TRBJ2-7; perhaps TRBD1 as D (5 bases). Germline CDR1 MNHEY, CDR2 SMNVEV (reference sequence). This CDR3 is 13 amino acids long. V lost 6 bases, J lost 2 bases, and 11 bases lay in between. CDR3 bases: TGTGCCAGCAGCTCCCTAGGGGCCTACGAGCAGTACTTC. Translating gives CASSSLGAYEQYF.

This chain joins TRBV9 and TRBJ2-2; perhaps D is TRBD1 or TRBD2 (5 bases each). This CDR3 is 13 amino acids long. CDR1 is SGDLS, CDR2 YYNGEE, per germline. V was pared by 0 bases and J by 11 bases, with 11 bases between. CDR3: CASSVGDRIELFF. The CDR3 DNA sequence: TGTGCCAGCAGCGTAGGGGACCGAATCGAGCTGTTTTTT. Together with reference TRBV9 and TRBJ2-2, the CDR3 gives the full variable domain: DSGVTQTPKHLITATGQRVTLRCSPRSGDLSVYWYQQSLDQGLQFLIQYYNGEERAKGNILERFSAQQFPDLHSELNLSSLELGDSALYFCASSVGDRIELFFGEGSRLTVL.

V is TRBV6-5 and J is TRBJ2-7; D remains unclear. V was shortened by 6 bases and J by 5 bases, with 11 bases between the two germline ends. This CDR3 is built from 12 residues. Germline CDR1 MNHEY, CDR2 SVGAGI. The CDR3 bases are TGTGCCAGCAGACCCCCAGGTCACGAGCAGTACTTC. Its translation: CASRPPGHEQYF.

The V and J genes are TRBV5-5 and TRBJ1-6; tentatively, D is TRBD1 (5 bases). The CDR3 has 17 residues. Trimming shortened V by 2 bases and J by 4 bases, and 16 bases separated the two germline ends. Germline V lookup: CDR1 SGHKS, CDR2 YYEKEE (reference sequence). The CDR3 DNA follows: TGTGCCAGCAGCTTCTCTGGACCTCAGGGATATAATTCACCCCTCCACTTT. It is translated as CASSFSGPQGYNSPLHF.

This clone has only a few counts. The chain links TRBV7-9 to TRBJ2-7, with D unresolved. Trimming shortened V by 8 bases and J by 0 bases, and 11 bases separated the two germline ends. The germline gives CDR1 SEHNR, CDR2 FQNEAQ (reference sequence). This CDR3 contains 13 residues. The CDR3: CASVRSGSYEQYF. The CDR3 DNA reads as TGTGCCAGCGTCAGGTCAGGCTCCTACGAGCAGTACTTC.

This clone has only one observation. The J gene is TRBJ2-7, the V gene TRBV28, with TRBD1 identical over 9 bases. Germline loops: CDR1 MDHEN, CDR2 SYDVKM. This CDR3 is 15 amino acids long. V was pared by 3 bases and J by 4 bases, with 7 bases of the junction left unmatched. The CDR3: CASSFRGQGWYEQYF. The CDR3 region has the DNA TGTGCCAGCAGTTTCCGGGGACAGGGTTGGTACGAGCAGTACTTC.

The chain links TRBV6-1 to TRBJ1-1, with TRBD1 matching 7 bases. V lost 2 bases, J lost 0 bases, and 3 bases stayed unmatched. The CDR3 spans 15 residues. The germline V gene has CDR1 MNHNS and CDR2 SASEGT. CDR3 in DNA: TGTGCCAGCAGTGAAATTGGGACAGTGAACACTGAAGCTTTCTTT. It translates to CASSEIGTVNTEAFF.

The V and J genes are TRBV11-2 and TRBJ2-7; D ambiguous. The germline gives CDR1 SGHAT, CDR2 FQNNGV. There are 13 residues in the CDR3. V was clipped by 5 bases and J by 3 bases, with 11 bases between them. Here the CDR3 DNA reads TGTGCCAGCAGCCGTGACCCAATCTACGAGCAGTACTTC. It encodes CASSRDPIYEQYF.

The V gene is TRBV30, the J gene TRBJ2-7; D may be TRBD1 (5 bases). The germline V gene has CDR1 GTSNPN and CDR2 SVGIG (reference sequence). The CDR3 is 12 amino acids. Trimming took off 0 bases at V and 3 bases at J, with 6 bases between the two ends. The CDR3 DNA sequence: TGTGCCTGGAGTGTACAGGACTACGAGCAGTACTTC. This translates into CAWSVQDYEQYF. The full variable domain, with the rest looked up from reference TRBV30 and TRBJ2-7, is SQTIHQWPATLVQPVGSPLSLECTVEGTSNPNLYWYRQAAGRGLQLLFYSVGIGQISSEVPQNLSASRPQDRQFILSSKKLLLSDSGFYLCAWSVQDYEQYFGPGTRLTVT.

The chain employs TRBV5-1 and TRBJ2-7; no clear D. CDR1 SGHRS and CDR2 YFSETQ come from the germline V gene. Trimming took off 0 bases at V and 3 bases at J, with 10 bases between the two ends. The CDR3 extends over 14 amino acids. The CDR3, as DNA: TGCGCCAGCAGCTTGGGGAAAGGAAGCTACGAGCAGTACTTC. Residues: CASSLGKGSYEQYF.

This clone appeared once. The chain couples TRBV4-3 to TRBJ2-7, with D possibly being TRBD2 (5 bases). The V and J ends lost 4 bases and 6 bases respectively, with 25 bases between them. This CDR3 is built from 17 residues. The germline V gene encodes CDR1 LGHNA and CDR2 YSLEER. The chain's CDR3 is CASSLRPPGVTFCEQYF. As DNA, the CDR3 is TGCGCCAGCAGCCTCCGCCCCCCCGGGGTTACATTCTGCGAGCAGTACTTC.

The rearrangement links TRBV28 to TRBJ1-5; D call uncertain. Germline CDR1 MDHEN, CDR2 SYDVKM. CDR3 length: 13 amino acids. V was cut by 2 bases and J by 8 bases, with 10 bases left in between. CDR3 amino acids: CASSLGFSEPQHF. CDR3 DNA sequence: TGTGCCAGCAGTTTAGGATTTTCTGAGCCCCAGCATTTT.

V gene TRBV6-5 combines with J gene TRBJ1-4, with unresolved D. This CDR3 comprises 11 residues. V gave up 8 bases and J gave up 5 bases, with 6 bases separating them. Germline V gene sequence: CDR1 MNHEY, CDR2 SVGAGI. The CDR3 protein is CASGSNEKLFF. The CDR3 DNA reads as TGTGCCAGCGGTTCCAATGAAAAACTGTTTTTT.